These T cell receptor beta chains were read from a single sample in a study of blood T cell repertoires in COVID-19. TCRdb keeps only in-frame clones here, not all; method: immunoSEQ multiplex PCR. The table includes 100,000 to 150,000 clones, 55% to 75% detected once. The sample comprised peripheral blood. These receptors all stem from a woman aged 70-85 years with acute or convalescent COVID-19. CDR3s include the opening cysteine and the closing phenylalanine or tryptophan. The D gene is left open where the match is weak. Only some rows state a clone size, as once, few, many or a class for expanded clones.

>TRBJ2-1|-|TRBV15|-
CATSRAPGNEQFF
TGTGCCACCAGCAGAGCTCCCGGGAATGAGCAGTTCTTC
>TRBJ1-1|once|TRBV5-1|-
CASSPDIVGEAFF
TGCGCCAGCAGCCCAGACATAGTAGGCGAAGCTTTCTTT
>TRBJ2-4|-|TRBV7-9|TRBD2
CASSLGLDRGAKNIQYF
TGTGCCAGCAGCTTGGGACTAGATAGGGGGGCCAAAAACATTCAGTACTTC
>TRBJ2-1|-|TRBV10-3|TRBD2
CATIPGGSGNEQFF
TGTGCCACAATACCCGGGGGGAGCGGCAATGAGCAGTTCTTC
>TRBJ2-7|once|TRBV27|-
CASSIGYEQYF
TGTGCCAGCAGTATCGGTTACGAGCAGTACTTC
>TRBJ1-1|-|TRBV6-2/TRBV6-3|TRBD1
CASSLNLGGGAAEAFF
TGTGCCAGCAGCTTAAACCTTGGAGGGGGCGCGGCTGAAGCTTTCTTT
>TRBJ2-2|-|TRBV2|-
CASSLDNLMNTGELFF
TGTGCCAGCAGTCTGGACAACCTAATGAACACCGGGGAGCTGTTTTTT
>TRBJ1-1|-|TRBV19|TRBD1
CASSIYQPPGQPRAFF
TGTGCCAGTAGTATATATCAACCTCCGGGACAGCCAAGAGCTTTCTTT
>TRBJ2-7|-|TRBV5-5|-
CASSLGAVHEQYF
TGTGCCAGCAGCTTGGGTGCAGTCCACGAGCAGTACTTC
>TRBJ1-2|many|TRBV3-1/TRBV3-2|TRBD1
CASSSPGQVYGYTF
TGTGCCAGCAGCAGTCCGGGACAGGTCTATGGCTACACCTTC